What follows describes a single T cell receptor (beta chain). Ten or more counts support this clonotype. Its target antigen remains unknown. No base quality information exists; no much larger clone differs at one position. For this chain, trimming is 1 base at the V end and 5 bases at the J end, and the number of junction bases without a gene match is 11. The CDR3 holds 16 amino acids from the cysteine to the phenylalanine. The sequence is cut down to CDR3 DNA, 48 bases in frame from base 1. Taken from the germline V gene (reference sequence), the CDR1 and CDR2 loops are GTSNPN and SVGIG. The TCR beta CDR3 regions were amplified from RNA transcripts. The TCR CDR3 was subjected to a first round of RT-PCR using the HTBI primer set and the Qiagen OneStep RT-PCR kit. A second multiplex PCR round built the libraries, followed by size selection and purification. The libraries were sequenced on an Illumina HiSeq2000 using paired-end 100 bp reads. Processing in the source paper ran as follows. SOAPnuke was used to process the raw data, with reads discarded if the reads contained adapters or uncalled bases, had a mean Phred below 15, or lacked an exact constant-primer or identifier match. COPE v1.2.5 was used to merge the high-quality paired reads, and each unique nucleotide sequence was defined as a clonotype. MiTCR v1.1 was used to align the clonotypes against IMGT TRBV, TRBD and TRBJ reference segments. Only V-J combinations with frequency above 0.0001, covering 99% to 99.2% of repertoires, were analysed. The TCS score was defined as F50 (clonal expansion) divided by E x V (chaos), with BLOSUM62-based TCRdist calculated between CDR3 peptides within each V-J. Welch's t-statistics and random forest reduced some 510 V-J features to roughly 13, which were used in a naive Bayes classifier (R e1071). The public reads were run again by TCRdb, first through fastp at Q25 and then through MiXCR, and only productive beta chains were kept. CDR3 protein duplicates are merged, each entry listing the most common genes and DNA. The V and J calls, along with clone size, are taken from TCRdb and not from the paper's own processing. This sample gives around 350,000 distinct CDR3 sequences in total; more than 14% of them show up just once. The leading ten clones occupy 20% of the sample.

This entry is derived from a study of T cells in Graves' hyperthyroidism and ophthalmopathy (dated by TCRdb to about 2019). With respect to the entire study: Peripheral blood samples were taken at the time of initial diagnosis, prior to any treatment. A discovery cohort of around 100 patients, 43 with Graves' ophthalmopathy and roughly 59 with stable Graves' hyperthyroidism, was used to find distinguishing TCR V-J signatures. The study also compared thyroid tissue and blood T-cell repertoires from a handful of Graves' hyperthyroidism patients. The 75 to 100 discovery patients were divided at random into training and test sets in a 7:3 ratio. According to the paper, TCR Vbeta CDR3 sequencing was carried out on some 130 peripheral blood samples, which came from around 43 ophthalmopathy, 70 to 80 hyperthyroidism and 17 progressor patients. Once sampling was done, hyperthyroidism patients were given methimazole at a starting dose of 30 mg daily, whereas ophthalmopathy patients were given high-dose intravenous methylprednisolone. Prospective prediction of ophthalmopathy was tested in an independent validation cohort consisting of 18 to 20 hyperthyroidism patients and 17 patients who later progressed to ophthalmopathy. Overall results and qualifications from the work: Most expanded thyroid clonotypes (frequency above 0.001) were also detected in blood, suggesting blood repertoires may reflect thyroid immune responses. In validation, the model predicted progression to ophthalmopathy with roughly 66% sensitivity and roughly 72% specificity, a median of 6.5 months before onset. A 13 V-J signature model separated ophthalmopathy from stable hyperthyroidism, with over 85% sensitivity and 81.08% specificity in cross-validation and 80%/75% in testing. No statistical method was used to set the sample size in advance, and investigators knew the group allocation.

In the ophthalmopathy patients, disease was moderately to severely active, with a Clinical Activity Score of 3 or more, a NOSPECS grade of 4 or more, and a duration of less than 3 months. Exclusion was applied to patients with uncontrolled infections, other autoimmune diseases, pregnancy or lactation. Diagnoses were based on clinical symptoms, serum thyroxine and TRAb, thyroid ultrasound and orbital computed tomography. PBMCs were isolated from about 9.2 ml of fresh peripheral blood by Ficoll-Paque density gradient centrifugation. Trizol reagent was used to extract total RNA, and RNA quality was then checked on an Agilent 2100 Bioanalyzer.

Sequences were obtained from blood. This chain joins TRBV30 to TRBJ2-3; 8 central nucleotides agree with TRBD2. The receptor comes from a young woman with Graves' ophthalmopathy. Here is the DNA: TGTGCCTGGAGTGAAGACCTCAGCGGGGGCCGAGATACGCAGTATTTT. This is translated as CAWSEDLSGGRDTQYF.